This TCR beta chain was sequenced during a study of radiotherapy plus CTLA-4 blockade in lung cancer. The wider study: With about a third of patients having disease control, objective responses were seen in approximately 17%.

Method: immunoSEQ multiplex PCR; TCRdb's copy keeps in-frame clones and lacks some. The sample gives approximately 30,000 clones, roughly three quarters of which show up once; 4% to 5.5% is in the top ten. Germline lookup yields CDR1 MNHNS and CDR2 SASEGT. Losses at the gene ends were 0 bases for V and 3 bases for J; bases not matched to a gene: 5. CDR3 size: 15 residues. Overall study findings and caveats: After treatment with radiotherapy plus ipilimumab, TCR clones that came from the tumor expanded in blood. Early blood T cell clone dynamics, with interferon-beta, were reported to best predict response.

This clone occurred a few times. Its target is not known. The starting material was peripheral blood, obtained from a patient treated with radiotherapy plus ipilimumab. The sequence was obtained from a human donor with non-small cell lung cancer whose response to radiotherapy plus ipilimumab could not be evaluated. The rearrangement joins TRBV6-1 to TRBJ2-7; 7 nucleotides line up with TRBD2. CDR3 DNA sequence: TGTGCCAGCAGTGAAGCGGCGGGAGAAGGCTACGAGCAGTACTTC. Protein: CASSEAAGEGYEQYF.